These 26 T cell receptor beta chains came from one sample sequenced in a study of T cell changes during pregnancy in multiple sclerosis. Generated by immunoSEQ multiplex PCR, the TCRdb table keeps only in-frame clones and is missing some. Of tens of thousands of clones in the sample, around 94% were seen once. The sample consisted of peripheral blood, taken in the second trimester of pregnancy. The source is a female donor in good health, enrolled as a control in a pregnancy study.

The genes are TRBV5-5 and TRBJ2-7, with TRBD2 matching over 14 bases. Germline V gene sequence: CDR1 SGHKS, CDR2 YYEKEE (reference sequence). With 3 bases clipped from V and 7 bases from J, the junction kept 6 bases outside the gene matches. The CDR3 is made up of 15 amino acids. The CDR3 bases are TGTGCCAGCAGCTGGGGACTAGCGGGGGCTTTTGAGCAGTACTTC. Protein sequence: CASSWGLAGAFEQYF.

This clone has only one observation. This sequence joins TRBV5-1 and TRBJ2-1; 8 bases align to TRBD2. The CDR3 totals 13 residues. The V and J ends lost 1 base and 12 bases, in that order; junction bases with no gene match: 6. Looked up from germline, CDR1 is SGHRS and CDR2 is YFSETQ. Here the CDR3 reads CASSLYDGGGQFF. The CDR3 nucleotides are TGCGCCAGCAGCTTGTACGACGGGGGGGGGCAGTTCTTC.

The chain combines TRBV28 with TRBJ2-7, with D tentatively TRBD1 (6 bases). The length of the CDR3 is 13 residues. The V and J ends lost 2 bases and 6 bases respectively, with 11 bases between them. Germline assignment: CDR1 MDHEN and CDR2 SYDVKM. The CDR3 reads CASSLVQGSEQYF. The CDR3 DNA reads as TGTGCCAGCAGTTTAGTGCAGGGGAGCGAGCAGTACTTC.

The chain combines TRBV4-1 with TRBJ2-5; 8 bases are shared with TRBD2. Trimming removed 0 bases from V and 5 bases from J; junction bases left unmatched: 2. Per the germline V gene, CDR1 is MGHRA and CDR2 is YSYEKL. The CDR3 contains 14 residues. CDR3 sequence (DNA): TGCGCCAGCAGCCAAGAGGCTAGCGGGGAGACCCAGTACTTC. Its protein product is CASSQEASGETQYF.

This rearrangement joins TRBV6-4 to TRBJ1-1; TRBD1 might be the D (5 bases). The CDR3 extends over 14 amino acids. With 7 bases removed from V and 1 base from J, the gap between germline ends came to 13 bases. Germline CDR1 and CDR2: MRHNA and SNTAGT. The CDR3 DNA is TGTGCCAGCAACAACAGGCCGCAGAACACTGAAGCTTTCTTT. It codes for CASNNRPQNTEAFF.

This clone has just one count. CDR3 residues: CASSLPDRQTYEQYF. CDR3 nucleotide sequence: TGTGCCAGCAGCCTACCTGACAGGCAGACCTACGAGCAGTACTTC. J is TRBJ2-7 and V is TRBV7-2, with D tentatively TRBD1 (6 bases). The CDR3 totals 15 residues. Germline V gene lookup returns CDR1 SGHTA and CDR2 FQGNSA. Trimming took 5 bases from V and 2 from J, leaving 16 bases between them.

The table lists this clone with a count of one. The chain is built from TRBV9 and TRBJ2-7; 11 bases match TRBD2. There are 14 residues in the CDR3. From germline, CDR1 is SGDLS and CDR2 YYNGEE. V was clipped by 1 base and J by 4 bases; unmatched bases: 1. The CDR3 sequence: CASSVTSGSYEQYF. The CDR3 DNA sequence: TGTGCCAGCAGCGTAACTAGCGGGAGTTACGAGCAGTACTTC.

The chain couples TRBV2 to TRBJ2-5; D not resolved. Trimming pared 5 bases from V and 1 base from J, leaving 11 bases between. The CDR3 is 14 residues long. Germline-derived CDR1 and CDR2 are SNHLY and FYNNEI. The CDR3 is CASSISRSQETQYF. DNA of the CDR3: TGTGCCAGCAGTATCTCAAGGAGCCAAGAGACCCAGTACTTC.

The genes are TRBV28 and TRBJ1-1; D is possibly TRBD1 (5 bases). Trimming left V 4 bases short and J 7 bases short, with 22 bases between. CDR3 size: 16 residues. The germline CDR1 and CDR2 sequences are MDHEN and SYDVKM. The CDR3, as DNA: TGTGCCAGCAGTTCGGGGGGAACACCTCGGGAGGGTGAAGCTTTCTTT. Residues: CASSSGGTPREGEAFF.

Notes on this clone: Other DNA sequences of this sample code for an identical CDR3. V is TRBV20-1 and J is TRBJ2-7, with D tentatively TRBD1 (6 bases). The CDR3 totals 11 residues. V lost 3 bases, J lost 3 bases, and 6 bases lay in between. Germline CDR1 and CDR2: DFQATT and SNEGSKA (reference sequence). The CDR3 DNA is TGCAGTGCTAGCAGGGGCTACGAGCAGTACTTC. It codes for CSASRGYEQYF.

The V gene is TRBV10-3, the J gene TRBJ2-5; no clear D gene. The CDR3 totals 14 residues. V lost 0 bases to trimming and J lost 4 bases, with 9 bases between them. Germline V gene sequence: CDR1 ENHRY, CDR2 SYGVKD. The CDR3 bases are TGTGCCATCAGTGAGTCGGGTTGGGCAGAGACCCAGTACTTC. Protein sequence: CAISESGWAETQYF.

V gene TRBV5-4 combines with J gene TRBJ2-6, with D uncertain. V was shortened by 5 bases and J by 0 bases, with 9 bases between the two germline ends. The CDR3 length is 15 residues. Germline V gene sequence: CDR1 SGHNT, CDR2 YYREEE (reference sequence). CDR3 amino acids: CASRAGSSGANVLTF. CDR3 DNA sequence: TGTGCCAGCAGGGCAGGAAGCTCTGGGGCCAACGTCCTGACTTTC.

The genes are TRBV18 and TRBJ1-1, with D tentatively TRBD1 (5 bases). The V end lost 4 bases, the J end lost 2 bases, and 8 bases lay between the germline ends. This CDR3 is 13 amino acids long. From germline, CDR1 is KGHSH and CDR2 LQKENI. The CDR3 region has the DNA TGTGCCAGCTCACTCAGGGAAAACACTGAAGCTTTCTTT. This codes for CASSLRENTEAFF.

This clone was recorded only once. V is TRBV19 and J is TRBJ2-1, with a possible D match to TRBD2 (6 bases). The V and J ends lost 2 bases and 4 bases respectively, with 12 bases between them. Germline V gives CDR1 LNHDA, CDR2 SQIVND (reference sequence). The CDR3 extends over 15 amino acids. The CDR3 sequence is CASSISAGYYNEQFF. CDR3 coding DNA: TGTGCCAGTAGTATATCTGCGGGATATTACAATGAGCAGTTCTTC.

CDR3 DNA sequence: TGTGCCAGCATGAGCGGCTCCTACGAGCAGTACTTC. Residues: CASMSGSYEQYF. This rearrangement joins TRBV6-5 to TRBJ2-7; D may be TRBD2 (5 bases). Looked up from germline, CDR1 is MNHEY and CDR2 is SVGAGI. The germline V and J ends were trimmed by 7 bases and 0 bases, with 7 bases remaining between them. The CDR3 has 12 residues.

This chain links TRBV27 with TRBJ2-1; D perhaps matches TRBD1 (5 bases). The ends were cut back, 3 bases at V and 8 bases at J, with 11 bases in the middle. CDR1 and CDR2 (germline): MNHEY, SMNVEV (reference sequence). The CDR3 length is 13 residues. CDR3 DNA: TGTGCCAGCAGTTTTTCAGGGTTCGATGAGCAGTTCTTC. This translates into CASSFSGFDEQFF.

The rearrangement uses TRBV18 and TRBJ1-2; TRBD1 might be the D (6 bases). Germline loops: CDR1 KGHSH, CDR2 LQKENI. The CDR3 has 12 residues. Trimming took 5 bases from V and 6 from J, leaving 10 bases between them. The CDR3 loop is CASSAKGDGYTF. The CDR3 nucleotides are TGTGCCAGCTCAGCCAAGGGGGATGGCTACACCTTC.

The V call is TRBV7-9, the J call TRBJ2-3; tentative D call: TRBD1 (6 bases). This CDR3 contains 15 residues. The V end was cut by 5 bases, the J end by 0 bases, with 12 bases between. Per germline, CDR1 SEHNR and CDR2 FQNEAQ (reference sequence). The CDR3 DNA reads as TGTGCCAGCAGCCGGGGACACTTAAGCACAGATACGCAGTATTTT. Its protein is CASSRGHLSTDTQYF.

This sequence joins TRBV5-4 and TRBJ2-1; D is undetermined. The CDR3 totals 11 residues. The V end was cut by 7 bases, the J end by 4 bases, with 6 bases between. Germline V gene sequence: CDR1 SGHNT, CDR2 YYREEE (reference sequence). The CDR3 region is CASSEYNEQFF. The CDR3, as DNA: TGTGCCAGCTCGGAGTACAATGAGCAGTTCTTC.

The genes are TRBV14 and TRBJ2-2, with TRBD2 matching 10 bases. V lost 1 base and J lost 4; bases outside the gene matches: 6. The germline V gene encodes CDR1 SGHDN and CDR2 FVKESK. This CDR3 is 17 amino acids long. The CDR3 DNA reads as TGTGCCAGCAGCCAAGTAAGCGGGAGGGCCACCACCGGGGAGCTGTTTTTT. It is translated as CASSQVSGRATTGELFF.

The chain recombines TRBV5-1 with TRBJ2-5; D may be TRBD1 (6 bases). CDR1 and CDR2 from the germline V gene are SGHRS and YFSETQ. This CDR3 is built from 14 residues. V was cut by 6 bases and J by 5 bases, with 17 bases left in between. CDR3 residues: CASTPGALGETQYF. As DNA, the CDR3 is TGCGCCAGCACCCCAGGGGCGCTGGGGGAGACCCAGTACTTC.

This clone was seen only a few times. The CDR3 here is CSVVGGIGVDTEAFF. CDR3 sequence (DNA): TGCAGCGTTGTCGGGGGGATAGGGGTAGACACTGAAGCTTTCTTT. The chain combines TRBV29-1 with TRBJ1-1, with D perhaps TRBD1 (5 bases). CDR3 length: 15 residues. Trimming removed 4 bases at V and 3 bases at J, with 18 bases between. Germline CDR1 SQVTM, CDR2 ANQGSEA.

Here the CDR3 DNA reads TGTGCCAGCAGCTTGGGTAGTCATCGCACTGAAGCTTTCTTT. Translating gives CASSLGSHRTEAFF. This chain links TRBV5-6 with TRBJ1-1; D is uncertain. The V gene lost 0 bases and the J gene lost 4 bases, with 10 bases spanning the gap. This CDR3 spans 14 amino acids. Germline V gene data show CDR1 as SGHDT and CDR2 as YYEEEE.

In nucleotides, the CDR3 is TGTGCCTGGAGTGTCCCTAGCGGGTTAGCCAAAAACATTCAGTACTTC. Translation: CAWSVPSGLAKNIQYF. V gene TRBV30 combines with J gene TRBJ2-4; TRBD2 aligns across 8 bases. This CDR3 is built from 16 residues. The germline CDR1 and CDR2 sequences are GTSNPN and SVGIG (reference sequence). Trimming at V came to 0 bases and at J to 0 bases, leaving 4 bases not matched to a gene.

The chain is built from TRBV4-1 and TRBJ2-5, with 11 bases identical to TRBD1. The CDR3 loop spans 14 amino acids. V lost 4 bases, J lost 5 bases, and 3 bases stayed unmatched. The germline CDR1 and CDR2 sequences are MGHRA and YSYEKL. The CDR3 region is CASSRTGGWETQYF. In nucleotides, the CDR3 is TGCGCCAGCAGCCGGACAGGGGGCTGGGAGACCCAGTACTTC.

The chain has TRBV9 and TRBJ2-3, with TRBD2 matching over 7 bases. Germline CDR1 is SGDLS and CDR2 is YYNGEE. CDR3 size: 14 residues. The V segment lost 0 bases and the J segment 5 bases; nucleotides outside the gene matches: 3. DNA of the CDR3: TGTGCCAGCAGCGTAGTTGCGGGAGTAGATACGCAGTATTTT. It yields the protein CASSVVAGVDTQYF. The entire variable domain, with the rest obtained from reference TRBV9 and TRBJ2-3, is as follows: DSGVTQTPKHLITATGQRVTLRCSPRSGDLSVYWYQQSLDQGLQFLIQYYNGEERAKGNILERFSAQQFPDLHSELNLSSLELGDSALYFCASSVVAGVDTQYFGPGTRLTVL.